The 4 T cell receptor beta chains listed next were all sequenced from one sample in a study of T cell repertoires in cytomegalovirus infection. TCRdb analysed the reads with MiXCR anew, one entry per CDR3 protein. The repertoire holds about 250,000 distinct CDR3 sequences, with about 12% as singletons. Sequenced sample: PBMCs. These receptors all stem from a human donor in good health (CMV status not recorded). Some clones in this sample may be carry-over from other donors' samples.

This clonotype was counted ten times or more. The genes are TRBV7-9 and TRBJ2-2, with 10 nucleotides matching TRBD2. CDR1 is SEHNR and CDR2 is FQNEAQ in the germline V gene (reference sequence). J gave up 1 base and V 1 base, and 0 bases lay outside the gene matches. This CDR3 region has 16 residues. CDR3 sequence: CASSLGLAGNTGELFF. The DNA for the CDR3 is TGTGCCAGCAGCTTAGGACTAGCGGGGAACACCGGGGAGCTGTTTTTT.

This clonotype was found many times. J is TRBJ2-2 and V is TRBV6-1, with a tentative D call TRBD2 (5 bases). Germline CDR1 is MNHNS and CDR2 is SASEGT. The germline V and J ends were trimmed by 8 bases and 4 bases, with 11 bases remaining between them. This CDR3 comprises 13 residues. CDR3 nucleotide sequence: TGTGCCAGCCGGGGAGCGGCCACCGGGGAGCTGTTTTTT. Its translation: CASRGAATGELFF.

This clonotype has ten or more counts. The rearrangement uses TRBV7-2 and TRBJ2-5, with TRBD2 matching over 8 bases. From germline, CDR1 is SGHTA and CDR2 FQGNSA. The V gene end was trimmed by 4 bases and the J gene end by 5 bases; junction bases not matched to a gene: 9. This CDR3 is built from 15 residues. CDR3 sequence reads: CASSSSGGSGETQYF. The CDR3 DNA reads TGTGCCAGCAGCTCGTCGGGGGGGTCGGGGGAGACCCAGTACTTC.

This clonotype occurred many times. The V call is TRBV7-2, the J call TRBJ2-7; weak D call: TRBD2 (6 bases). The CDR3 consists of 15 residues. Germline CDR1 is SGHTA and CDR2 is FQGNSA. Trimming pared 1 base from V and 5 bases from J, leaving 15 bases between. The CDR3 bases are TGTGCCAGCAGCTTAGTACCTAATCCGGGGGACGAGCAGTACTTC. Its translation is CASSLVPNPGDEQYF.